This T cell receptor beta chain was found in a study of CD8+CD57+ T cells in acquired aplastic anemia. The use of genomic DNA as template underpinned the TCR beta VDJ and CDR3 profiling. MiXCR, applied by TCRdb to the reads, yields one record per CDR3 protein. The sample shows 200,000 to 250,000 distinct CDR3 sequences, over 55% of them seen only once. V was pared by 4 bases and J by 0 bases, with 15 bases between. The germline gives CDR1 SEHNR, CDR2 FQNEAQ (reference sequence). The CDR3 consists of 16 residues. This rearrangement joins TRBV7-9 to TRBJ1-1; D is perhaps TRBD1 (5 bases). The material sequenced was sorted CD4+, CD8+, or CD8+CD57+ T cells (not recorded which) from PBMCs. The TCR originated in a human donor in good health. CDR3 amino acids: CASSYDSLRMNTEAFF. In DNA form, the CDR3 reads TGTGCCAGCAGCTACGACAGCCTAAGAATGAACACTGAAGCTTTCTTT.